Presented here are 21 T cell receptor beta chains from one specimen sequenced in a study of early T cells in non-severe SARS-CoV-2 infection. TCRdb re-derived calls from the 5' RACE reads in MiXCR, one entry per CDR3 protein. This sample yields some 71,000 distinct CDR3 sequences, of which roughly a tenth are seen a single time; 5.5% to 7% belongs to the top ten. The specimen was whole blood. The receptors derive from an adult who was a healthcare worker with PCR-confirmed SARS-CoV-2 infection or an uninfected control (not recorded which).

CDR3 DNA sequence: TGTGCCAGCAGCCGGACACCGAACTATGGCTACACCTTC. It translates to CASSRTPNYGYTF. This sequence joins TRBV7-9 and TRBJ1-2; weak D call: TRBD1 (5 bases). The CDR3 contains 13 residues. CDR1 SEHNR and CDR2 FQNEAQ come from the germline V gene (reference sequence). V lost 5 bases and J 2 bases, leaving 9 bases between the germline ends.

This clonotype was observed at least ten times. The J gene is TRBJ2-7, the V gene TRBV14; D uncertain. Germline CDR1 is SGHDN and CDR2 is FVKESK. V lost 2 bases, J lost 6 bases, and 11 bases lay in between. There are 13 residues in the CDR3. CDR3 amino acids: CASSQSSGAEQYF. In DNA, the CDR3 is TGTGCCAGCAGCCAATCGTCAGGAGCCGAGCAGTACTTC.

V usage is TRBV29-1 and J usage is TRBJ2-6, with D perhaps matching TRBD2 (5 bases). CDR3 size: 16 residues. Germline V gene lookup returns CDR1 SQVTM and CDR2 ANQGSEA. CDR3 nucleotides: TGCGAAGCCAGTTGGCCTGCCGGGACTGGGGCCAACGTCCTGACTTTC. This gives the protein CEASWPAGTGANVLTF.

This chain connects TRBV20-1 to TRBJ2-1; D gene uncertain. The DNA matches TRBJ2-7 better at its end, which makes the J call doubtful. The CDR3 extends over 13 amino acids. The germline V gene encodes CDR1 DFQATT and CDR2 SNEGSKA (reference sequence). CDR3 nucleotide sequence: TGCAGTGCCCCTAGGATCTCCTACAATGAGCAGTACTTC. It translates to CSAPRISYNEQYF.

V is TRBV29-1 and J is TRBJ1-2; no clear D gene. Germline V gene sequence: CDR1 SQVTM, CDR2 ANQGSEA. This CDR3 comprises 17 residues. Trimming took off 4 bases at V and 0 bases at J, with 21 bases between the two ends. CDR3 DNA sequence: TGCAGCGTTGGCGAATGGGTCGAGACCAGAGCTAACTATGGCTACACCTTC. It codes for CSVGEWVETRANYGYTF.

The CDR3 sequence: CASSLWKARDTQYF. The DNA for the CDR3 is TGTGCCAGCAGTCTCTGGAAGGCTAGGGATACGCAGTATTTT. The V call is TRBV7-8, the J call TRBJ2-3, with D uncertain. The CDR3 is 14 residues long. The V end was cut by 6 bases, the J end by 6 bases, with 16 bases between. Germline V gene data show CDR1 as SGHVS and CDR2 as FQNEAQ.

This rearrangement joins TRBV6-2 or TRBV6-3 to TRBJ2-3, with 7 nucleotides matching TRBD1. The germline CDR1 and CDR2 sequences are MNHEY and SVGEGT. CDR3 length: 16 residues. V lost 0 bases and J lost 2; bases outside the gene matches: 5. CDR3 in DNA: TGTGCCAGCAGTTACTCGAGGGACAGCCTCACAGATACGCAGTATTTT. It yields the protein CASSYSRDSLTDTQYF.

The table lists this clonotype with a few counts. The chain joins TRBV12-3 or TRBV12-4 to TRBJ1-5, with 7 nucleotides matching TRBD1. The CDR3 runs to 15 residues. The ends lost 6 bases at V and 3 bases at J; junction bases unmatched: 8. The CDR3 DNA follows: TGTGCCAGCAGCCTGGGACAGAATCTCAATCAGCCCCAGCATTTT. As protein: CASSLGQNLNQPQHF.

The chain is built from TRBV6-5 and TRBJ1-4, with TRBD1 as a possible D gene (5 bases). CDR1 and CDR2 from the germline V gene are MNHEY and SVGAGI. The CDR3 contains 15 residues. Deletions cut 0 bases from V and 5 bases from J, with 10 bases between. The DNA for the CDR3 is TGTGCCAGCAGTTACTCGATGACAGTCAATGAAAAACTGTTTTTT. Protein product: CASSYSMTVNEKLFF.

V and J are TRBV12-3 or TRBV12-4 and TRBJ2-1, with 9 positions matching TRBD2. This CDR3 is 14 amino acids long. Trimming took 1 base from V and 6 from J; bases not matched to a gene: 1. CDR3 in amino acids: CASSLGLAVNEQFF. CDR3 DNA sequence: TGTGCCAGCAGTTTAGGACTAGCGGTCAATGAGCAGTTCTTC.

This clonotype showed up many times. The rearrangement uses TRBV10-2 and TRBJ1-4; D remains unclear. CDR1 WSHSY and CDR2 SAAADI come from the germline V gene. CDR3 length: 14 amino acids. The V end was cut by 6 bases, the J end by 1 base, with 9 bases between. CDR3 residues: CASSVGRTNEKLFF. DNA for the CDR3: TGCGCCAGCAGCGTTGGGAGAACTAATGAAAAACTGTTTTTT.

The DNA of the CDR3 is TGCAGCGCGGGCGACAGGGGCTACGAGCAGTACTTC. It specifies CSAGDRGYEQYF. The gene calls are TRBV29-1 and TRBJ2-7, with TRBD1 matching over 8 bases. The CDR3 loop spans 12 amino acids. Trimming removed 7 bases from V and 3 bases from J; junction bases left unmatched: 5. Germline assignment: CDR1 SQVTM and CDR2 ANQGSEA.

This clonotype has just a few counts. J is TRBJ1-6 and V is TRBV5-4; maybe TRBD1 (6 bases). The germline CDR1 and CDR2 sequences are SGHNT and YYREEE (reference sequence). CDR3 length: 15 amino acids. Trimming left V 3 bases short and J 5 bases short, with 12 bases between. The CDR3 protein is CASSSGGRDNSPLHF. The CDR3 DNA sequence: TGTGCCAGCAGCTCTGGGGGCCGGGATAATTCACCCCTCCACTTT.

V gene TRBV6-5 combines with J gene TRBJ1-1; possible D gene TRBD1, 5 bases. The CDR3 spans 14 residues. The V end lost 6 bases, the J end lost 3 bases, and 14 bases lay between the germline ends. In germline, CDR1 is MNHEY, CDR2 SVGAGI. This CDR3 is CASSPGGYDTEAFF. In DNA, the CDR3 is TGTGCCAGCAGCCCCGGGGGTTACGACACTGAAGCTTTCTTT.

A few counts support this clonotype. This rearrangement joins TRBV6-5 to TRBJ1-3; possible D gene TRBD1, 6 bases. The CDR3 totals 16 residues. Germline V lookup: CDR1 MNHEY, CDR2 SVGAGI. V was trimmed by 2 bases and J by 0 bases, leaving 11 bases between them. CDR3 coding DNA: TGTGCCAGCAGTTACGGACAGTTTCCCTCTGGAAACACCATATATTTT. It is translated as CASSYGQFPSGNTIYF.

The chain recombines TRBV29-1 with TRBJ2-2; 10 bases map to TRBD1. CDR1 is SQVTM, CDR2 ANQGSEA, per germline. V lost 7 bases to trimming and J lost 6 bases; unmatched junction nucleotides: 5. This CDR3 is 13 amino acids long. The CDR3 loop is CSGGTGVPGELFF. The CDR3 region has the DNA TGCAGCGGCGGGACAGGGGTCCCCGGGGAGCTGTTTTTT.

This clonotype was detected only a few times. The genes are TRBV29-1 and TRBJ1-1; no clear D gene. The CDR3 is made up of 13 amino acids. Trimming took off 3 bases at V and 0 bases at J, with 8 bases between the two ends. Germline CDR1 reads SQVTM; CDR2 reads ANQGSEA. The CDR3 DNA reads as TGCAGCGTTGATAAGGTTTTGAACACTGAAGCTTTCTTT. This gives the protein CSVDKVLNTEAFF.

There are many counts of this clonotype. The chain links TRBV15 to TRBJ1-1, with TRBD1 as a possible D gene (5 bases). Germline V gene lookup returns CDR1 LNHNV and CDR2 YYDKDF (reference sequence). The CDR3 totals 16 residues. V lost 0 bases, J lost 2 bases, and 13 bases lay in between. The CDR3 loop reads CATSRDGTGVNTEAFF. CDR3 sequence (DNA): TGTGCCACCAGCAGAGACGGGACGGGTGTAAACACTGAAGCTTTCTTT.

With regard to this clonotype: Sequence at one end of the junction differs from germline and may be a read error. This chain joins TRBV20-1 and TRBJ2-1; tentatively, D is TRBD1 or TRBD2 (5 bases each). The length of the CDR3 is 15 residues. The germline V gene encodes CDR1 DFQATT and CDR2 SNEGSKA (reference sequence). The CDR3 loop is CSAREASWGYNGQFF. In nucleotides, the CDR3 is TGCAGTGCTAGAGAGGCTAGCTGGGGGTACAATGGGCAGTTCTTC.

The genes are TRBV7-2 and TRBJ1-2; the match to TRBD1 covers 11 bases. Germline CDR1 reads SGHTA; CDR2 reads FQGNSA. After removal of 5 bases from V and 2 bases from J, the junction contained 4 bases not matched to a gene. CDR3 size: 15 residues. CDR3 in amino acids: CASSPDRGQNYGYTF. CDR3 bases: TGTGCCAGCAGCCCGGACAGGGGGCAAAACTATGGCTACACCTTC. Drawing the rest from reference TRBV7-2 and TRBJ1-2, the complete variable domain is GAGVSQSPSNKVTEKGKDVELRCDPISGHTALYWYRQSLGQGLEFLIYFQGNSAPDKSGLPSDRFSAERTGGSVSTLTIQRTQQEDSAVYLCASSPDRGQNYGYTFGSGTRLTVV.

This clonotype has more than one count but fewer than ten. The chain carries TRBV5-6 and TRBJ1-6; possible D gene TRBD1, 5 bases. Germline V gene lookup returns CDR1 SGHDT and CDR2 YYEEEE. CDR3 length equals 14 residues. Trimming removed 2 bases at V and 6 bases at J, with 9 bases between. The CDR3 sequence is CASSFWTPNSPLHF. The CDR3 DNA is TGTGCCAGCAGCTTTTGGACACCTAATTCACCCCTCCACTTT.